A single sample is the source of the 20 T cell receptor beta chains below, sequenced in a study. TCRdb recomputed calls from the RT-PCR reads with MiXCR, one row per CDR3 protein. The data hold about 680,000 distinct CDR3 sequences, with 12% to 15% observed a single time. The sample taken for sequencing was memory CD4+ T cells from blood. The receptor set was obtained from a female donor in good health, serving as a healthy control.

The chain couples TRBV15 to TRBJ2-1, with a tentative D call TRBD2 (6 bases). Germline-derived CDR1 and CDR2 are LNHNV and YYDKDF (reference sequence). The CDR3 totals 14 residues. The ends were cut back, 0 bases at V and 10 bases at J, with 13 bases in the middle. DNA for the CDR3: TGTGCCACCAGCAGAGATAGAGCGGGTCGGGAGCAGTTCTTC. Translation: CATSRDRAGREQFF.

This clonotype was detected many times. The chain carries TRBV5-1 and TRBJ2-1, with a weak D call TRBD2 (6 bases). Germline V CDR1 and CDR2: SGHRS, YFSETQ. The CDR3 runs to 16 residues. Trimming removed 4 bases from V and 6 bases from J, with 20 bases in between. CDR3: CASSQTGDPRVNEQFF. The CDR3 coding sequence is TGCGCCAGCAGCCAGACGGGAGACCCGAGGGTCAATGAGCAGTTCTTC.

The chain combines TRBV5-8 with TRBJ2-1, with 9 bases identical to TRBD2. Germline lookup yields CDR1 SGHTS and CDR2 YDEGEE. The CDR3 contains 15 residues. J gave up 7 bases and V 2 bases, and 7 bases lay outside the gene matches. Here the CDR3 reads CASSLGRLAVNEQFF. CDR3 in DNA: TGTGCCAGCAGCTTAGGGAGACTAGCGGTGAATGAGCAGTTCTTC.

This chain links TRBV30 with TRBJ1-5; D call uncertain. Germline V gives CDR1 GTSNPN, CDR2 SVGIG (reference sequence). The CDR3 spans 14 residues. V was pared by 1 base and J by 0 bases, with 7 bases between. This CDR3 reads CAWSAPHSNQPQHF. The CDR3 nucleotides read TGTGCCTGGAGTGCACCTCATAGCAATCAGCCCCAGCATTTT.

The rearrangement links TRBV7-9 to TRBJ2-1; 8 bases align to TRBD1. The CDR3 covers 15 residues. Looked up from germline, CDR1 is SEHNR and CDR2 is FQNEAQ (reference sequence). V trimming: 5 bases; J trimming: 10 bases; junction bases outside the gene matches: 13. The CDR3 loop reads CASSRQTGASGEQFF. In DNA, the CDR3 is TGTGCCAGCAGCCGCCAGACAGGGGCGTCAGGGGAGCAGTTCTTC.

The V and J genes are TRBV4-2 and TRBJ2-1; D remains ambiguous. Germline V gives CDR1 LGHNA, CDR2 YNFKEQ. V shed 3 bases and J shed 0 bases, with 12 bases lying between them. The CDR3 covers 16 residues. The CDR3 loop is CASSHLAAYSYNEQFF. CDR3 nucleotide sequence: TGTGCCAGCAGCCACCTCGCGGCCTACTCCTACAATGAGCAGTTCTTC.

This rearrangement joins TRBV7-2 to TRBJ1-1; maybe TRBD1 (6 bases). Germline loops: CDR1 SGHTA, CDR2 FQGNSA. Trimming shortened V by 1 base and J by 5 bases, and 11 bases separated the two germline ends. The CDR3 spans 14 residues. The DNA of the CDR3 is TGTGCCAGCAGCTTAGTGGACAGACCGACTGAAGCTTTCTTT. Translated: CASSLVDRPTEAFF.

This clonotype came up many times. This chain links TRBV5-1 with TRBJ1-2; D possibly corresponds to TRBD1 (5 bases). Germline V gene lookup returns CDR1 SGHRS and CDR2 YFSETQ. The CDR3 extends over 15 amino acids. V was pared by 0 bases and J by 0 bases, with 9 bases between. The CDR3 reads CASSLGDSANYGYTF. DNA for the CDR3: TGCGCCAGCAGCTTGGGGGACTCGGCTAACTATGGCTACACCTTC.

This clonotype was seen a handful of times. The J gene is TRBJ1-1, the V gene TRBV20-1; weak D call: TRBD1 (6 bases). The CDR3 extends over 14 amino acids. The germline V gene has CDR1 DFQATT and CDR2 SNEGSKA (reference sequence). V lost 1 base and J 8 bases, leaving 17 bases between the germline ends. DNA of the CDR3: TGCAGTGCTAGAGGGGGGCATCTTCTGGCCGAAGCTTTCTTT. Residues: CSARGGHLLAEAFF.

This clonotype was observed many times. The CDR3 spells CASSYLAVGDGTQYF. In DNA, the CDR3 is TGTGCCAGCAGTTACTTAGCGGTCGGGGATGGGACCCAGTACTTC. The rearrangement joins TRBV6-5 to TRBJ2-5; maybe TRBD2 (6 bases). Trimming cost V 1 base and J 7 bases, with 16 bases left between them. The V gene's germline CDR1 is MNHEY and CDR2 SVGAGI. The length of the CDR3 is 15 residues.

This clonotype was observed a handful of times. The chain joins TRBV28 to TRBJ1-3; D unclear. The CDR3 spans 14 residues. V lost 3 bases and J lost 4, with 10 bases in between. Germline V gives CDR1 MDHEN, CDR2 SYDVKM. CDR3 coding DNA: TGTGCCAGCAGTTTCGGGTCCGTAGGAAACACCATATATTTT. Its translation: CASSFGSVGNTIYF.

This clonotype was observed a few times. The chain uses TRBV10-3 and TRBJ1-5; 9 nucleotides line up with TRBD1. Germline V lookup: CDR1 ENHRY, CDR2 SYGVKD. The CDR3 extends over 16 amino acids. Trimming took 0 bases from V and 3 from J; bases not matched to a gene: 3. CDR3 bases: TGTGCCATCAGTGAGTCGGGACAGGGTGTCAATCAGCCCCAGCATTTT. Translated: CAISESGQGVNQPQHF.

Only a few counts were recorded for this clonotype. The CDR3 DNA reads as TGCAGTGCTAGAGCCAAACCGGGACTAGGGATCCGCGAGCAGTACTTC. Translated: CSARAKPGLGIREQYF. V gene TRBV20-1 combines with J gene TRBJ2-7; 8 positions match TRBD2. Germline CDR1 DFQATT, CDR2 SNEGSKA (reference sequence). This CDR3 comprises 16 residues. V was pared by 1 base and J by 6 bases, with 14 bases of the junction left unmatched.

The V and J genes are TRBV20-1 and TRBJ1-5, with a possible D match to TRBD1 (6 bases). V lost 7 bases and J 5 bases, leaving 12 bases between the germline ends. CDR1 and CDR2 (germline): DFQATT, SNEGSKA (reference sequence). The CDR3 sequence is 12 residues long. The CDR3 coding sequence is TGCAGTGTTAGGCCAGGGGATCAGCCCCAGCATTTT. Protein sequence: CSVRPGDQPQHF.

This clonotype was counted many times. The rearrangement joins TRBV12-3 or TRBV12-4 to TRBJ1-5; D gene uncertain. The germline V and J ends were trimmed by 3 bases and 0 bases, with 33 bases remaining between them. The CDR3 contains 23 residues. CDR3 protein: CASSFRSPIRLGSDNGSNQPQHF. For the CDR3, the DNA is TGTGCCAGCAGTTTCCGTTCCCCGATCCGCCTTGGAAGTGACAACGGTAGCAATCAGCCCCAGCATTTT.

In its sample, this clonotype was seen many times. The chain carries TRBV5-1 and TRBJ1-5; D is perhaps TRBD1 (6 bases). The CDR3 covers 13 residues. V was pared by 5 bases and J by 7 bases, with 13 bases between. The germline gives CDR1 SGHRS, CDR2 YFSETQ. This chain's CDR3 is CASSGGSDQPQHF. The CDR3 nucleotides read TGCGCCAGCAGTGGGGGCAGTGACCAGCCCCAGCATTTT.

This clonotype has a count of ten or more. The chain employs TRBV15 and TRBJ1-4, with D possibly matching TRBD1 (5 bases). Trimming took 5 bases from V and 0 from J, leaving 13 bases between them. Germline V lookup: CDR1 LNHNV, CDR2 YYDKDF (reference sequence). This CDR3 has 16 residues. The CDR3 nucleotides read TGTGCCACCAGCCAGGGACGGACGGCAACTAATGAAAAACTGTTTTTT. Its protein is CATSQGRTATNEKLFF.

This chain connects TRBV12-3 or TRBV12-4 to TRBJ2-3; D is unresolved. The CDR3 runs 11 residues. V lost 8 bases to trimming and J lost 4 bases, with 7 bases between them. The CDR3 loop is CASATADTQYF. CDR3 bases: TGTGCCAGCGCCACTGCAGATACGCAGTATTTT.

This clonotype turned up a few times. The chain combines TRBV7-2 with TRBJ1-4, with no clear D. V lost 1 base, J lost 4 bases, and 10 bases lay in between. From germline, CDR1 is SGHTA and CDR2 FQGNSA. The CDR3 loop spans 15 amino acids. CDR3 region: CASSLVEGINEKLFF. The DNA of the CDR3 is TGTGCCAGCAGCTTAGTGGAGGGTATTAATGAAAAACTGTTTTTT.

This clonotype was detected ten times or more. The chain has TRBV5-1 and TRBJ2-7, with 8 positions matching TRBD1. The CDR3 spans 18 residues. V gave up 0 bases and J gave up 3 bases; unmatched junction bases: 14. Germline CDR1 and CDR2: SGHRS and YFSETQ. CDR3 in amino acids: CASSLGLLSGTGHYEQYF. The CDR3 coding sequence is TGCGCCAGCAGCTTGGGTCTGTTGTCTGGGACAGGTCACTACGAGCAGTACTTC.